These 29 T cell receptor beta chains were sequenced from one sample in a study of OX40 agonist ivuxolimab in advanced cancers. Libraries were prepared by immunoSEQ multiplex PCR; TCRdb keeps only in-frame clonotypes and omits some of them. The table records 35,000 to 55,000 clones, 75% to 90% of them present only once. The source was CD4+ or CD8+ T cells sorted from blood, collected in a trial of the OX40 agonist ivuxolimab. These receptors originate from an adult with an advanced solid tumor such as melanoma, head and neck, liver or kidney cancer.

CDR3 sequence: CASSFHRGPGANVLTF. The CDR3 nucleotides read TGTGCCAGCAGTTTCCACAGGGGCCCTGGGGCCAACGTCCTGACTTTC. The gene calls are TRBV27 and TRBJ2-6; 7 nucleotides match TRBD1. CDR1 is MNHEY and CDR2 is SMNVEV in the germline V gene (reference sequence). The V and J ends lost 3 bases and 2 bases, in that order; junction bases with no gene match: 4. The CDR3 spans 16 residues.

J is TRBJ1-4 and V is TRBV18; tentatively, D is TRBD1 (5 bases). Trimming took 3 bases from V and 5 from J, leaving 10 bases between them. The length of the CDR3 is 14 residues. CDR1 KGHSH and CDR2 LQKENI come from the germline V gene. CDR3 in DNA: TGTGCCAGCTCACCTGATCGGACAAATGAAAAACTGTTTTTT. Translated: CASSPDRTNEKLFF.

The V gene is TRBV6-5, the J gene TRBJ2-1; 8 bases are shared with TRBD2. Germline assignment: CDR1 MNHEY and CDR2 SVGAGI. After removal of 4 bases from V and 6 bases from J, the junction contained 8 bases not matched to a gene. This CDR3 contains 15 residues. The CDR3 loop reads CASSFKREFRNEQFF. The DNA for the CDR3 is TGTGCCAGCAGTTTTAAGCGGGAGTTTCGCAATGAGCAGTTCTTC.

The chain recombines TRBV5-4 with TRBJ2-4; 9 bases line up with TRBD1. The V gene end was trimmed by 0 bases and the J gene end by 3 bases; junction bases not matched to a gene: 7. The CDR3 length is 17 residues. The germline CDR1 and CDR2 sequences are SGHNT and YYREEE (reference sequence). The DNA for the CDR3 is TGTGCCAGCAGCTTGGGTGTGGGGGACAGGGTCAAAAACATTCAGTACTTC. Protein sequence: CASSLGVGDRVKNIQYF.

The chain carries TRBV28 and TRBJ1-3; 10 bases fit TRBD1. Germline V gene sequence: CDR1 MDHEN, CDR2 SYDVKM. Unmatched junction bases numbered 3, after V lost 6 bases and J lost 7 bases. This CDR3 comprises 13 residues. The CDR3 protein is CASSGQGENTIYF. For the CDR3, the DNA is TGTGCCAGCAGCGGACAGGGGGAGAACACCATATATTTT.

This clone was seen only a few times. A read error may produce the germline difference seen at one junction end. The chain joins TRBV7-7 to TRBJ2-5; possible D gene TRBD1, 6 bases. Germline V CDR1 and CDR2: SSHAT, FNYEAQ (reference sequence). The CDR3 sequence is 14 residues long. The CDR3 nucleotides read TGTGCTAGCAGCTTAGGCAGGGGCCAAGAGACCCAGTACTTC. Translation: CASSLGRGQETQYF. The full variable domain, in which reference TRBV7-7 and TRBJ2-5 provide the parts outside the CDR3, is GAGVSQSPRYKVTKRGQDVTLRCDPISSHATLYWYQQALGQGPEFLTYFNYEAQPDKSGLPSDRFSAERPEGSISTLTIQRTEQRDSAMYRCASSLGRGQETQYFGPGTRLLVL.

J is TRBJ2-7 and V is TRBV28, with TRBD1 matching 9 bases. This CDR3 is built from 15 residues. Trimming cost V 6 bases and J 6 bases; bases outside gene matches: 12. The germline gives CDR1 MDHEN, CDR2 SYDVKM. The CDR3 nucleotides are TGTGCCAGCAGCCATCAACAGGGGGCGGTCTCCGAGCAGTACTTC. Translated: CASSHQQGAVSEQYF. The whole variable domain, remainder taken from reference TRBV28 and TRBJ2-7, is DVKVTQSSRYLVKRTGEKVFLECVQDMDHENMFWYRQDPGLGLRLIYFSYDVKMKEKGDIPEGYSVSREKKERFSLILESASTNQTSMYLCASSHQQGAVSEQYFGPGTRLTVT.

The chain links TRBV5-1 to TRBJ2-7, with TRBD2 matching 9 bases. The CDR3 loop spans 15 amino acids. The V segment lost 4 bases and the J segment 4 bases; nucleotides outside the gene matches: 9. Germline assignment: CDR1 SGHRS and CDR2 YFSETQ. The CDR3 DNA follows: TGCGCCAGCAGCCCGGGGGCGGGAGGGCCGTACGAGCAGTACTTC. It encodes CASSPGAGGPYEQYF.

This chain links TRBV6-5 with TRBJ1-3; D remains ambiguous. Germline loops: CDR1 MNHEY, CDR2 SVGAGI. The CDR3 is made up of 16 amino acids. Trimming left V 0 bases short and J 0 bases short, with 9 bases between. CDR3 coding DNA: TGTGCCAGCAGTTACTCGATTGCGGTCTCTGGAAACACCATATATTTT. Translating gives CASSYSIAVSGNTIYF.

The chain joins TRBV10-2 to TRBJ1-1; D call uncertain. V lost 7 bases and J lost 1, with 13 bases in between. Per the germline V gene, CDR1 is WSHSY and CDR2 is SAAADI. The CDR3 contains 14 residues. DNA for the CDR3: TGCGCCAGCAAGGAAATGGCAGGGAACACTGAAGCTTTCTTT. Translation: CASKEMAGNTEAFF.

The table lists this clone with a few counts. The chain combines TRBV28 with TRBJ2-7, with a possible D match to TRBD2 (6 bases). With 6 bases removed from V and 0 bases from J, the gap between germline ends came to 12 bases. Germline CDR1 MDHEN, CDR2 SYDVKM. The CDR3 sequence is 14 residues long. The CDR3 reads CASSLAGSSYEQYF. The CDR3 DNA reads as TGTGCCAGCAGCTTGGCGGGGTCCTCCTACGAGCAGTACTTC.

The CDR3 DNA sequence: TGTGCCAGCAGCTCGCGGATTAGCCCCTACGAGCAGTACTTC. It is translated as CASSSRISPYEQYF. This rearrangement joins TRBV7-9 to TRBJ2-7; D is unresolved. Trimming took off 4 bases at V and 2 bases at J, with 12 bases between the two ends. Per germline, CDR1 SEHNR and CDR2 FQNEAQ (reference sequence). The CDR3 is made up of 14 amino acids.

V usage is TRBV10-3 and J usage is TRBJ2-1; 15 positions match TRBD2. The CDR3 has 16 residues. The germline CDR1 and CDR2 sequences are ENHRY and SYGVKD. V lost 4 bases to trimming and J lost 7 bases; unmatched junction nucleotides: 5. CDR3 sequence: CAISGRTSGRGNEQFF. DNA of the CDR3: TGTGCCATCAGTGGAAGGACTAGCGGGAGGGGTAATGAGCAGTTCTTC.

The genes are TRBV6-1 and TRBJ2-7; 10 bases match TRBD2. J gave up 2 bases and V 7 bases, and 5 bases lay outside the gene matches. CDR1 is MNHNS and CDR2 is SASEGT in the germline V gene. This CDR3 spans 14 amino acids. The CDR3 DNA is TGTGCCAGCACCCGGACTAGCGGAGCCTACGAGCAGTACTTC. Protein: CASTRTSGAYEQYF.

The V and J genes are TRBV5-1 and TRBJ1-5; D is possibly TRBD1 (6 bases). Trimming removed 0 bases at V and 6 bases at J, with 10 bases between. The CDR3 totals 14 residues. CDR1 is SGHRS, CDR2 YFSETQ, per germline. CDR3 in DNA: TGCGCCAGCAGCTTGGGGGGGCCGGGTCAGCCCCAGCATTTT. Its translation: CASSLGGPGQPQHF. The whole variable domain, filled in from reference TRBV5-1 and TRBJ1-5, reads KAGVTQTPRYLIKTRGQQVTLSCSPISGHRSVSWYQQTPGQGLQFLFEYFSETQRNKGNFPGRFSGRQFSNSRSEMNVSTLELGDSALYLCASSLGGPGQPQHFGDGTRLSIL.

CDR3 in amino acids: CASSPPTGGDEQYF. The DNA of the CDR3 is TGTGCCAGCTCACCACCAACAGGGGGCGACGAGCAGTACTTC. The rearrangement joins TRBV18 to TRBJ2-7; 9 nucleotides line up with TRBD1. The V gene's germline CDR1 is KGHSH and CDR2 LQKENI. The CDR3 is 14 amino acids. With V trimmed by 0 bases and J by 5 bases, 2 bases remained unmatched.

This rearrangement joins TRBV2 to TRBJ1-5; tentatively, D is TRBD1 (6 bases). There are 15 residues in the CDR3. Germline CDR1 and CDR2: SNHLY and FYNNEI. Deletions cut 7 bases from V and 4 bases from J, with 17 bases between. DNA for the CDR3: TGTGCCAGCAATCTACAGGGTCTAGATAATCAGCCCCAGCATTTT. Translation gives CASNLQGLDNQPQHF. The whole variable domain, filled in from reference TRBV2 and TRBJ1-5, reads EPEVTQTPSHQVTQMGQEVILRCVPISNHLYFYWYRQILGQKVEFLVSFYNNEISEKSEIFDDQFSVERPDGSNFTLKIRSTKLEDSAMYFCASNLQGLDNQPQHFGDGTRLSIL.

J is TRBJ2-1 and V is TRBV19; 8 positions match TRBD2. V lost 3 bases and J lost 5; bases outside the gene matches: 6. Looked up from germline, CDR1 is LNHDA and CDR2 is SQIVND (reference sequence). The CDR3 has 15 residues. CDR3 coding DNA: TGTGCCAGTAGTATTAGCGGGAAGAGCCACAATGAGCAGTTCTTC. Its translation is CASSISGKSHNEQFF.

This rearrangement joins TRBV5-6 to TRBJ1-2; 7 bases fit TRBD1. Unmatched junction bases numbered 7, after V lost 5 bases and J lost 0 bases. This CDR3 contains 15 residues. Germline CDR1 reads SGHDT; CDR2 reads YYEEEE. The CDR3 loop reads CASSSRDSANYGYTF. The CDR3 nucleotides read TGTGCCAGCAGTAGTCGGGACAGCGCTAACTATGGCTACACCTTC.

The chain combines TRBV4-2 with TRBJ2-7; tentatively, D is TRBD2 (6 bases). CDR1 and CDR2 (germline): LGHNA, YNFKEQ. Trimming stripped 4 bases from V and 9 bases from J, with 19 bases between. The CDR3 has 14 amino acids. In DNA, the CDR3 is TGTGCCAGCAGCCGTACGGAGGGAGACGGGGGGCAGTACTTC. The encoded protein is CASSRTEGDGGQYF.

The J gene is TRBJ1-1, the V gene TRBV4-1, with D maybe TRBD1 (5 bases). Germline V gives CDR1 MGHRA, CDR2 YSYEKL. The V gene lost 4 bases and the J gene lost 0 bases, with 9 bases spanning the gap. This CDR3 has 14 amino acids. The CDR3 here is CASSRQTLNTEAFF. The CDR3 DNA is TGCGCCAGCAGCCGACAGACATTGAACACTGAAGCTTTCTTT.

V usage is TRBV30 and J usage is TRBJ2-7; 9 positions match TRBD1. This CDR3 comprises 15 residues. Germline V gene sequence: CDR1 GTSNPN, CDR2 SVGIG (reference sequence). After removal of 2 bases from V and 1 base from J, the junction contained 6 bases not matched to a gene. The CDR3 loop is CAWSLSGTGSYEQYF. CDR3 coding DNA: TGTGCCTGGAGTTTATCCGGGACAGGGTCCTACGAGCAGTACTTC.

The chain uses TRBV7-9 and TRBJ2-3; perhaps D is TRBD1 or TRBD2 (5 bases each). V shed 5 bases and J shed 3 bases, with 15 bases lying between them. The CDR3 length is 15 residues. CDR1 and CDR2 from the germline V gene are SEHNR and FQNEAQ (reference sequence). This chain's CDR3 is CASSMVGPGTDTQYF. The DNA for the CDR3 is TGTGCCAGCAGCATGGTGGGACCGGGGACAGATACGCAGTATTTT.

In its sample, this clone was seen once. The rearrangement uses TRBV2 and TRBJ2-1; 11 bases agree with TRBD1. From germline, CDR1 is SNHLY and CDR2 FYNNEI. The ends lost 6 bases at V and 7 bases at J; junction bases unmatched: 8. The CDR3 spans 15 residues. Here the CDR3 reads CASRKDRGPENEQFF. CDR3 nucleotides: TGTGCCAGCAGGAAGGACAGGGGGCCCGAAAATGAGCAGTTCTTC.

V usage is TRBV6-4 and J usage is TRBJ2-1, with 10 bases identical to TRBD2. Per germline, CDR1 MRHNA and CDR2 SNTAGT. V lost 5 bases to trimming and J lost 9 bases; unmatched junction nucleotides: 1. The CDR3 length is 12 residues. CDR3 in DNA: TGTGCCAGCAGTTCTAGCGGGAGTGAGCAGTTCTTC. It translates to CASSSSGSEQFF.

V is TRBV27 and J is TRBJ2-2; 7 positions match TRBD1. From germline, CDR1 is MNHEY and CDR2 SMNVEV (reference sequence). The CDR3 has 16 amino acids. J was trimmed by 1 base and V by 8 bases; bases with no gene match: 10. The CDR3 protein is CASQKNRGLNTGELFF. The CDR3 DNA reads as TGTGCCAGCCAAAAAAACAGGGGCCTGAACACCGGGGAGCTGTTTTTT.

This rearrangement joins TRBV5-4 to TRBJ2-1; 10 bases align to TRBD2. Germline CDR1 is SGHNT and CDR2 is YYREEE (reference sequence). There are 14 residues in the CDR3. The V and J ends lost 4 bases and 6 bases, in that order; junction bases with no gene match: 4. The CDR3 bases are TGTGCCAGCAGCCGGGAGCGGGAGGGCAATGAGCAGTTCTTC. Translating gives CASSREREGNEQFF.

The chain links TRBV5-5 to TRBJ2-7; D remains unclear. CDR1 and CDR2 from the germline V gene are SGHKS and YYEKEE (reference sequence). The CDR3 runs to 11 residues. The V gene lost 4 bases and the J gene lost 6 bases, with 8 bases spanning the gap. For the CDR3, the DNA is TGTGCCAGCAGCCTGACTGGCGAGCAGTACTTC. Its protein product is CASSLTGEQYF.

The chain couples TRBV4-1 to TRBJ1-2; D perhaps matches TRBD1 (5 bases). The CDR3 is made up of 15 amino acids. CDR1 is MGHRA and CDR2 is YSYEKL in the germline V gene. The ends were cut back, 0 bases at V and 7 bases at J, with 15 bases in the middle. In DNA form, the CDR3 reads TGCGCCAGCAGCCAAGAGGGGGTCAATTCCGGTGGCTACACCTTC. This codes for CASSQEGVNSGGYTF.